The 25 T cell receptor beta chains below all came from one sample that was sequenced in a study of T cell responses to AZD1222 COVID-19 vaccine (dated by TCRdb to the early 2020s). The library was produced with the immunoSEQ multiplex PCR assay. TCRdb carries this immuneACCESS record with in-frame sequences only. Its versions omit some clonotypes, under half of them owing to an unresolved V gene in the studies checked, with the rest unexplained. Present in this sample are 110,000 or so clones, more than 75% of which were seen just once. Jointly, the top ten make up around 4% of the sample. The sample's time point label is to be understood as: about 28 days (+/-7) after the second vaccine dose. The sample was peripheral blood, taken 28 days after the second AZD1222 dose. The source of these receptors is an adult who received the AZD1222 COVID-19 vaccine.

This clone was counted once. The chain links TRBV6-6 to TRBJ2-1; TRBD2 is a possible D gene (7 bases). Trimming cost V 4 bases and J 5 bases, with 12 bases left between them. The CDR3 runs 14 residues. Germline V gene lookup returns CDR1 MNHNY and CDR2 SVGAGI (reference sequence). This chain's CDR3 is CASSSKGGDNEQFF. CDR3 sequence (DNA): TGTGCCAGCAGTTCGAAGGGGGGGGACAATGAGCAGTTCTTC.

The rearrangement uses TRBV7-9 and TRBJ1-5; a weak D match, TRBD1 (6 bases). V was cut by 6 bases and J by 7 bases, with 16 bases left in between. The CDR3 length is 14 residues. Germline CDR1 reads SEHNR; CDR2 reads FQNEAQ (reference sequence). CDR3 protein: CASSPGTPGQPQHF. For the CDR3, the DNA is TGTGCCAGCAGTCCCGGGACACCCGGACAGCCCCAGCATTTT.

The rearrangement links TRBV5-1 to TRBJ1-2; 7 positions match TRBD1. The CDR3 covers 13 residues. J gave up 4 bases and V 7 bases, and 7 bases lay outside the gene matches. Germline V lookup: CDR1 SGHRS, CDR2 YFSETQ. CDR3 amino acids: CASRTTGSYGYTF. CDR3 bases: TGCGCCAGCCGTACGACAGGGTCCTATGGCTACACCTTC.

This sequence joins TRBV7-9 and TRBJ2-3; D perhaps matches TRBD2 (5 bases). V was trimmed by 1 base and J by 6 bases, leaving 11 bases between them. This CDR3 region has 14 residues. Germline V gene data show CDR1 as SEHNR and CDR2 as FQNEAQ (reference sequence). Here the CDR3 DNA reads TGTGCCAGCAGCTTAGTGGGAGACGTGGATACGCAGTATTTT. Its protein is CASSLVGDVDTQYF.

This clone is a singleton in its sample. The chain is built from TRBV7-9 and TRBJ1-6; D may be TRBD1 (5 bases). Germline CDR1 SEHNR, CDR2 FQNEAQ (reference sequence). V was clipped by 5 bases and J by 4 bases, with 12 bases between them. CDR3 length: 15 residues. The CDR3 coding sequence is TGTGCCAGCAGCGGGGGAAGGGAATATAATTCACCCCTCCACTTT. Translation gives CASSGGREYNSPLHF.

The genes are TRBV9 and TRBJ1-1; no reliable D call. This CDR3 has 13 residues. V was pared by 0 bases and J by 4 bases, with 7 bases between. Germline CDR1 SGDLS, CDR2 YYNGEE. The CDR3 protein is CASSVVTATEAFF. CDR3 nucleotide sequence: TGTGCCAGCAGCGTAGTTACAGCCACTGAAGCTTTCTTT.

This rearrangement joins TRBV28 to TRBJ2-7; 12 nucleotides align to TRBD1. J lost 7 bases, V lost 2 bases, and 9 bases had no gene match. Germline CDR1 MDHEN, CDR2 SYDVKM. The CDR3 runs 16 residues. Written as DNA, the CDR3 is TGTGCCAGCAGTTTAAGCGCGGGACAGGGGGCGAAAGAGCAGTACTTC. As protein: CASSLSAGQGAKEQYF.

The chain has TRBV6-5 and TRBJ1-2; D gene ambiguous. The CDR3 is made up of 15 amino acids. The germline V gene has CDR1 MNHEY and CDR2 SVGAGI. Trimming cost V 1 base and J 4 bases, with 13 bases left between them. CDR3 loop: CASSYLGMSPYGYTF. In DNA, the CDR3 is TGTGCCAGCAGTTACTTGGGGATGTCGCCCTATGGCTACACCTTC.

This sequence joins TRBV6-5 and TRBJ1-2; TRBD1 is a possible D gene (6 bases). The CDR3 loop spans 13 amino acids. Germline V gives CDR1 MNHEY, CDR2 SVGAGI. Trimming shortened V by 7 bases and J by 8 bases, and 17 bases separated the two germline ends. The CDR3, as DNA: TGTGCCAGCACCACCGGGGGGGCGGTAGGCTACACCTTC. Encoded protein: CASTTGGAVGYTF.

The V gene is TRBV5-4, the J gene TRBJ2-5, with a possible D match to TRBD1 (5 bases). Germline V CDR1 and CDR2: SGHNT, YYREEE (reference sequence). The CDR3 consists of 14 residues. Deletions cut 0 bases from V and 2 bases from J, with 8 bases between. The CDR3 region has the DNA TGTGCCAGCAGCTTGGAGGCAGGGCAAGAGACCCAGTACTTC. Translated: CASSLEAGQETQYF.

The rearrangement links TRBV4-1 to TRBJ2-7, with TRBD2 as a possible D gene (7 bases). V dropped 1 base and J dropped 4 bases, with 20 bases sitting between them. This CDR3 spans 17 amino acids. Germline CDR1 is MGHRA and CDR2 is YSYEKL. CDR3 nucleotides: TGCGCCAGCAGCCAAGGAAGGGGGGGACTCCAAACTTACGAGCAGTACTTC. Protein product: CASSQGRGGLQTYEQYF.

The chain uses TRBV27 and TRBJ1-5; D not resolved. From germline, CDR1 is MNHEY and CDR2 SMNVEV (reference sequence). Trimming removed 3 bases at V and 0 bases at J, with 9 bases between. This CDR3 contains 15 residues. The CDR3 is CASSLESYSNQPQHF. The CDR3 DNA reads TGTGCCAGCAGTTTGGAGTCTTATAGCAATCAGCCCCAGCATTTT.

The CDR3 sequence: CAISGGNTIYF. The CDR3 coding sequence is TGTGCCATCAGTGGAGGAAACACCATATATTTT. The gene calls are TRBV10-3 and TRBJ1-3; D is unresolved. The germline V gene has CDR1 ENHRY and CDR2 SYGVKD. V lost 4 bases to trimming and J lost 4 bases, with 2 bases between them. This CDR3 contains 11 residues.

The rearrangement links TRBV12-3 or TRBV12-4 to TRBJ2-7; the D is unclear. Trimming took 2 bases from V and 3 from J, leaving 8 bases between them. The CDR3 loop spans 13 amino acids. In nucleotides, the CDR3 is TGTGCCAGCAGTTTAATGGGGTTCTACGAGCAGTACTTC. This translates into CASSLMGFYEQYF.

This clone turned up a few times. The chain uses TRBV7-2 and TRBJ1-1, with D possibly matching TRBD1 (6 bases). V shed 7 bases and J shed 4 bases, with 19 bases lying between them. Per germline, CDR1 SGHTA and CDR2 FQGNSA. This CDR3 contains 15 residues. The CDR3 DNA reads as TGTGCCAGCACACCCGATATGGGGGGCGGCACTGAAGCTTTCTTT. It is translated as CASTPDMGGGTEAFF. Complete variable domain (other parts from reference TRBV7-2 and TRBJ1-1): GAGVSQSPSNKVTEKGKDVELRCDPISGHTALYWYRQSLGQGLEFLIYFQGNSAPDKSGLPSDRFSAERTGGSVSTLTIQRTQQEDSAVYLCASTPDMGGGTEAFFGQGTRLTVV.

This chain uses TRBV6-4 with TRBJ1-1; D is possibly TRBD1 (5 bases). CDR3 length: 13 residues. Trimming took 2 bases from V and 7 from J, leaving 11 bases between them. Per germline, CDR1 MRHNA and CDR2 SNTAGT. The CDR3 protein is CASSDKYGGEAFF. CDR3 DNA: TGTGCCAGCAGTGACAAGTATGGGGGTGAAGCTTTCTTT.

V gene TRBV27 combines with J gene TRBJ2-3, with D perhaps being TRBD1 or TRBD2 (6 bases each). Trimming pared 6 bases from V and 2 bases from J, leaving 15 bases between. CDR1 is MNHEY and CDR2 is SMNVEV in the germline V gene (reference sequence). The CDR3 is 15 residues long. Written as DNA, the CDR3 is TGTGCCAGCAGGGAGGGGCAGGGGTTCACAGATACGCAGTATTTT. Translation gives CASREGQGFTDTQYF.

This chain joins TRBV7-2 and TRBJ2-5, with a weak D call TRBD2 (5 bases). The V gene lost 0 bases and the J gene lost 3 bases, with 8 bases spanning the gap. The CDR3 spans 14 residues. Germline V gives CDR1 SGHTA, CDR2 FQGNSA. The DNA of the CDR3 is TGTGCCAGCAGCTTAGCGCGGGTAGAAGAGACCCAGTACTTC. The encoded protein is CASSLARVEETQYF.

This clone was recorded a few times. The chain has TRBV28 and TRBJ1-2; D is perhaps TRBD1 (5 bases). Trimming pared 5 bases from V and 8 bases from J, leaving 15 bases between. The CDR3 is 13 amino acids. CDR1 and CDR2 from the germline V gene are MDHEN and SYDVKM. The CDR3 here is CASSQTTDGGYTF. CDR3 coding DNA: TGTGCCAGCAGTCAAACGACAGACGGAGGCTACACCTTC.

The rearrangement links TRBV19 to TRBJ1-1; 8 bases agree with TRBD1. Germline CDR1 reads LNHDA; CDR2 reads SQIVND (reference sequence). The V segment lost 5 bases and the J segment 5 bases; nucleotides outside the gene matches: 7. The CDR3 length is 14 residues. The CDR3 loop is CASSSDRVGTEAFF. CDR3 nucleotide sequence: TGTGCCAGTAGTTCGGACAGGGTCGGGACTGAAGCTTTCTTT. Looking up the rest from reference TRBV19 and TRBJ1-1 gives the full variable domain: DGGITQSPKYLFRKEGQNVTLSCEQNLNHDAMYWYRQDPGQGLRLIYYSQIVNDFQKGDIAEGYSVSREKKESFPLTVTSAQKNPTAFYLCASSSDRVGTEAFFGQGTRLTVV.

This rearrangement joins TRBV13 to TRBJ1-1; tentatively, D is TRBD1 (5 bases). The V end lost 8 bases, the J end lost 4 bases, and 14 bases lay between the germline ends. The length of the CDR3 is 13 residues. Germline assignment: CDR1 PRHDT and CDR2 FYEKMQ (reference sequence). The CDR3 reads CASSDGGFTEAFF. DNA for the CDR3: TGTGCCAGCTCAGATGGGGGGTTCACTGAAGCTTTCTTT.

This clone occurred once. The CDR3 loop reads CASSFRDNTEAFF. The CDR3 DNA reads TGTGCCAGCAGTTTCAGGGACAACACTGAAGCTTTCTTT. This sequence joins TRBV27 and TRBJ1-1, with a possible D match to TRBD1 (5 bases). Germline assignment: CDR1 MNHEY and CDR2 SMNVEV (reference sequence). The CDR3 has 13 residues. Trimming removed 3 bases from V and 2 bases from J, with 7 bases in between.

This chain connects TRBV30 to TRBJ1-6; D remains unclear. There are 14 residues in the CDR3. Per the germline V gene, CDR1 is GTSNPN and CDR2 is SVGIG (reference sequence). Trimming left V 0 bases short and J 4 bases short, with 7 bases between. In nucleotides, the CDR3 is TGTGCCTGGAGTGTGAGTCCGTATAATTCACCCCTCCACTTT. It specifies CAWSVSPYNSPLHF.

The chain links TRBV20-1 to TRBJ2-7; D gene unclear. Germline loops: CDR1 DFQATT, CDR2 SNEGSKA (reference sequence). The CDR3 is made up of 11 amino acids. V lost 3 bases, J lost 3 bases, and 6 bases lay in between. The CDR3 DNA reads TGCAGTGCTAGTTCCCTCTACGAGCAGTACTTC. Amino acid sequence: CSASSLYEQYF.

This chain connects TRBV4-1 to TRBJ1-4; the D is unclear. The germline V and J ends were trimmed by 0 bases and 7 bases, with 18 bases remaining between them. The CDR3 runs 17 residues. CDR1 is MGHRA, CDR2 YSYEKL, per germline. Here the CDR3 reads CASSQDLTDSGIEKLFF. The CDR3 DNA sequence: TGCGCCAGCAGCCAAGATTTAACCGACTCCGGAATTGAAAAACTGTTTTTT.